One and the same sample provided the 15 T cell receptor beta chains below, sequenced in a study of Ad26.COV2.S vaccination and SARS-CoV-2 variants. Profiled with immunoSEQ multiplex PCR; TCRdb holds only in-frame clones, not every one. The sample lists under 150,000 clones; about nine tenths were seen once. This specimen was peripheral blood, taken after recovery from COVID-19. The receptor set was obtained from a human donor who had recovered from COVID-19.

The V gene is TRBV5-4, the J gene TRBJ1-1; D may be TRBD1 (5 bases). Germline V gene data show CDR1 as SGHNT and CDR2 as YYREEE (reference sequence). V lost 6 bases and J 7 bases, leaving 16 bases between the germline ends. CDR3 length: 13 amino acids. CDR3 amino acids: CASTDLTTVEAFF. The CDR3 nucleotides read TGTGCCAGCACCGATCTAACGACAGTTGAAGCTTTCTTT.

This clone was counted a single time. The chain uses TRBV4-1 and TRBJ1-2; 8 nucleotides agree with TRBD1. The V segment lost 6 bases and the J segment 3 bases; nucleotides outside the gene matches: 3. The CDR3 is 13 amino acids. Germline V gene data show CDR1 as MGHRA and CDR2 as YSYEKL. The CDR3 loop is CASRPTGDYGYTF. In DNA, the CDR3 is TGCGCCAGCAGGCCGACAGGGGACTATGGCTACACCTTC.

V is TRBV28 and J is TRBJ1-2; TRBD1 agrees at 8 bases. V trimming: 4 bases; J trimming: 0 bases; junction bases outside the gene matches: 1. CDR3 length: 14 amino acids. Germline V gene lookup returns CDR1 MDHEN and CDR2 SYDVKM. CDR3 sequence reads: CASSYRGSNYGYTF. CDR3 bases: TGTGCCAGCAGTTACAGGGGGTCTAACTATGGCTACACCTTC.

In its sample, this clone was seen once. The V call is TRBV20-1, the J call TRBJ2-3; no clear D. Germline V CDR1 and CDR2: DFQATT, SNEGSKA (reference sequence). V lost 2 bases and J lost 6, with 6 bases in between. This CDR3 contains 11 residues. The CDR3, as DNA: TGCAGTGCTAGATTTCTGGATACGCAGTATTTT. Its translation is CSARFLDTQYF.

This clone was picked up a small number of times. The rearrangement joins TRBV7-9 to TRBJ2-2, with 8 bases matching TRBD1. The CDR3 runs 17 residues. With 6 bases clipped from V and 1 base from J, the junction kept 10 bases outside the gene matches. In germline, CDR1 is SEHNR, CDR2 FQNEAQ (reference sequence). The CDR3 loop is CASSPWTGTGNTGELFF. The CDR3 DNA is TGTGCCAGCAGTCCTTGGACCGGGACAGGGAACACCGGGGAGCTGTTTTTT.

This chain's CDR3 is CASSQGGSGNTIYF. The CDR3 DNA is TGTGCCAGCAGCCAAGGGGGGTCCGGAAACACCATATATTTT. V usage is TRBV14 and J usage is TRBJ1-3; a weak D match, TRBD1 (5 bases). Germline CDR1 and CDR2: SGHDN and FVKESK. Trimming stripped 1 base from V and 4 bases from J, with 8 bases between. The CDR3 length is 14 residues.

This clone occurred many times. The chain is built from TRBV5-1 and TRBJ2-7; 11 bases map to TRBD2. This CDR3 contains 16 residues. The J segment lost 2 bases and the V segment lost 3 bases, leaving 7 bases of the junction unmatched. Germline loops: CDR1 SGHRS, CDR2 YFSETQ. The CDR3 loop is CASSSQLAGAAYEQYF. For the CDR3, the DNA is TGCGCCAGCAGCTCGCAACTAGCGGGGGCGGCCTACGAGCAGTACTTC.

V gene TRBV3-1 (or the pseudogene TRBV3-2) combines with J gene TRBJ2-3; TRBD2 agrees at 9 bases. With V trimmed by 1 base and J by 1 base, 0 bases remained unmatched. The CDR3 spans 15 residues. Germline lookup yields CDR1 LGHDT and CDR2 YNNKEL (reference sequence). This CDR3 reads CASSQVAGGTDTQYF. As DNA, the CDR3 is TGTGCCAGCAGCCAAGTAGCGGGGGGCACAGATACGCAGTATTTT.

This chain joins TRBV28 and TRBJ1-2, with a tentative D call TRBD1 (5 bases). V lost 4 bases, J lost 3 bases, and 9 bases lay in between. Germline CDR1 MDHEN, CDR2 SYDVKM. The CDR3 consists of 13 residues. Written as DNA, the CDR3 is TGTGCCAGCAGTTCCGGACACTACTATGGCTACACCTTC. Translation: CASSSGHYYGYTF.

CDR3 sequence (DNA): TGTGCCAGCAGGTCCGACGGGGCTCGAGAGCAGTACTTC. As protein: CASRSDGAREQYF. V and J are TRBV11-3 and TRBJ2-7; either TRBD1 or TRBD2 may supply D (5 bases each). V gave up 6 bases and J gave up 7 bases, with 16 bases separating them. The CDR3 loop spans 13 amino acids. Germline values: CDR1 SGHNT, CDR2 YENEEA.

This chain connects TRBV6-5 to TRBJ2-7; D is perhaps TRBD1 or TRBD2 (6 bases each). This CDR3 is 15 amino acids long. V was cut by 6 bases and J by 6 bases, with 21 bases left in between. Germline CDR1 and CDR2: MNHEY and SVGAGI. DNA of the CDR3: TGTGCCAGCAGCCAACAAGAGGGGGGCCCCCTCGAGCAGTACTTC. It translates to CASSQQEGGPLEQYF.

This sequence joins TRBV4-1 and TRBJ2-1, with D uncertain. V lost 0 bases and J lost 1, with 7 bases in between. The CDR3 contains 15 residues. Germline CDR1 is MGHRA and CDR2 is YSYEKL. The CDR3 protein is CASSQEPQSYNEQFF. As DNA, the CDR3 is TGCGCCAGCAGCCAAGAACCACAGTCCTACAATGAGCAGTTCTTC.

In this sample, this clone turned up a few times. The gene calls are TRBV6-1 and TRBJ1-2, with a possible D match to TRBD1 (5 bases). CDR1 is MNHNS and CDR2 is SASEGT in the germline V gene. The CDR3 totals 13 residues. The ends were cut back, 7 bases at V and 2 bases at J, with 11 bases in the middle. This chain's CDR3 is CASTPDRNYGYTF. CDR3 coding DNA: TGTGCCAGCACCCCCGACAGAAACTATGGCTACACCTTC.

CDR3 region: CASSLGTGEGYTF. DNA for the CDR3: TGTGCCAGCAGTTTAGGGACAGGGGAAGGCTACACCTTC. The V call is TRBV27, the J call TRBJ1-2; 10 bases line up with TRBD1. The ends lost 2 bases at V and 8 bases at J; junction bases unmatched: 2. The CDR3 spans 13 residues. CDR1 is MNHEY, CDR2 SMNVEV, per germline (reference sequence).

The CDR3 DNA reads as TGTGCCAGCAGCGTCCCGGTGGCGAGCTCTGGAAACACCATATATTTT. Its protein product is CASSVPVASSGNTIYF. The gene calls are TRBV28 and TRBJ1-3; D gene ambiguous. The CDR3 is made up of 16 amino acids. Germline CDR1 and CDR2: MDHEN and SYDVKM. Trimming left V 6 bases short and J 0 bases short, with 15 bases between.